These T cell receptor beta chains were read from a single sample in a study of metastatic and nonmetastatic thyroid tumors. TCRdb reprocessed the PCR reads via MiXCR. The sample carries 30,000 to 40,000 clones, approximately 19% recorded once. Material: blood. The source is a female donor with papillary thyroid cancer or a benign thyroid nodule (not recorded which). Some clones in this sample may be carry-over from other donors' samples. CDR3s include the opening cysteine and the closing phenylalanine or tryptophan. D genes are given only for firm matches. The size entry is marked missing in some rows and otherwise reads once, few, many or a size class.

TRBJ1-1 | TRBD1 | TRBV20-1 | NA | CSASGQGGDNTEAFF | TGCAGTGCTAGCGGCCAGGGGGGAGATAACACTGAAGCTTTCTTT
TRBJ1-5 | TRBD1 | TRBV20-1 | many | CSARGQGAEAQHF | TGCAGTGCCCGGGGACAGGGGGCCGAGGCCCAGCATTTT
TRBJ1-4 | NA | TRBV27 | many | CASSFSGGEYIEKLFF | TGTGCCAGCAGTTTTTCGGGGGGCGAGTATATTGAAAAACTGTTTTTT
TRBJ2-3 | TRBD1 | TRBV20-1 | NA | CSAPGTGGTDTQYF | TGCAGTGCTCCCGGGACAGGGGGCACAGATACGCAGTATTTT
TRBJ1-5 | NA | TRBV4-3 | many | CASSPERTGQPQHF | TGCGCCAGCAGCCCAGAACGCACGGGTCAGCCCCAGCATTTT
TRBJ1-5 | NA | TRBV10-3 | NA | CAISESGRGDQPQHF | TGTGCCATCAGTGAGTCGGGGCGGGGGGATCAGCCCCAGCATTTT
TRBJ2-1 | TRBD2 | TRBV4-1 | NA | CASSQEVTSGGRRQFF | TGCGCCAGCAGCCAAGAAGTGACTAGCGGGGGAAGAAGGCAGTTCTTC
TRBJ2-7 | NA | TRBV20-1 | many | CSASREQGFIDEQYF | TGCAGTGCTAGCCGCGAACAGGGATTTATAGACGAGCAGTACTTC
TRBJ2-1 | NA | TRBV5-4 | NA | CASSLGRGGFEQFF | TGTGCCAGCAGCTTGGGACGGGGCGGGTTTGAGCAGTTCTTC
TRBJ2-1 | NA | TRBV11-3 | many | CASSLVGGEQFF | TGTGCCAGCAGCTTAGTGGGAGGAGAGCAGTTCTTC
TRBJ2-2 | TRBD1 | TRBV7-6 | many | CASSQRTGATGELFF | TGTGCCAGCAGCCAAAGGACAGGGGCCACCGGGGAGCTGTTTTTT
TRBJ1-5 | NA | TRBV5-6 | many | CASSTYREYQPQHF | TGTGCCAGCAGTACCTACAGGGAATATCAGCCCCAGCATTTT
TRBJ2-1 | TRBD1 | TRBV19 | many | CASSIGTGTGSDEQFF | TGTGCCAGTAGTATTGGGACCGGGACAGGGTCCGATGAGCAGTTCTTC
TRBJ1-4 | NA | TRBV7-2 | many | CASSFGGGNEKLFF | TGTGCCAGCAGCTTTGGAGGGGGTAATGAAAAACTGTTTTTT
TRBJ2-7 | TRBD1 | TRBV4-3 | many | CASSQEPGTGATEQYF | TGCGCCAGCAGCCAAGAACCCGGGACAGGGGCCACCGAGCAGTACTTC
TRBJ1-1 | NA | TRBV6-1 | few | CASPMTRTEAFF | TGTGCCAGTCCGATGACGAGAACTGAAGCTTTCTTT
TRBJ1-1 | NA | TRBV5-6 | many | CASSQQMNTEAFF | TGTGCCAGCAGTCAGCAAATGAACACTGAAGCTTTCTTT
TRBJ2-2 | TRBD1 | TRBV5-1 | NA | CASSVQGANTGELFF | TGCGCCAGCAGCGTACAGGGGGCTAACACCGGGGAGCTGTTTTTT
TRBJ2-3 | NA | TRBV28 | NA | CASSLVGGEDTQYF | TGTGCCAGCAGTTTAGTCGGGGGCGAAGATACGCAGTATTTT
TRBJ1-6 | TRBD1 | TRBV11-2 | many | CATTAGGVNSPLHF | TGTGCCACCACTGCAGGGGGCGTTAATTCACCCCTCCACTTT
TRBJ1-1 | NA | TRBV20-1 | NA | CSASETPTNTEAFF | TGCAGTGCTAGCGAGACACCTACGAACACTGAAGCTTTCTTT
TRBJ2-6 | NA | TRBV19 | NA | CASSIVWGSGANVLTF | TGTGCCAGTAGTATAGTTTGGGGCTCTGGGGCCAACGTCCTGACTTTC
TRBJ2-5 | NA | TRBV7-2 | NA | CASSLVWSQVEETQYF | TGTGCCAGCAGCTTAGTGTGGTCGCAGGTGGAAGAGACCCAGTACTTC
TRBJ2-7 | NA | TRBV7-9 | medium-sized | CASSPVTRDSQYF | TGTGCCAGCAGCCCAGTCACAAGGGATTCGCAGTACTTC
TRBJ2-1 | TRBD1 | TRBV27 | few | CASRGTGEGDEQFF | TGTGCCAGCAGGGGGACAGGGGAGGGGGATGAGCAGTTCTTC
TRBJ2-1 | TRBD1 | TRBV12-3/TRBV12-4 | many | CASSWTGSDDEQFF | TGTGCCAGCAGTTGGACAGGGTCCGACGATGAGCAGTTCTTC
TRBJ2-1 | NA | TRBV11-2 | NA | CASSLGGQTYYNEQFF | TGTGCCAGCAGCCTTGGGGGGCAGACATATTACAATGAGCAGTTCTTC
TRBJ2-5 | TRBD2 | TRBV7-9 | many | CASSLTGLAGSETQYF | TGTGCCAGCAGCCTTACGGGACTAGCGGGGTCAGAGACCCAGTACTTC
TRBJ1-2 | NA | TRBV7-8 | medium-sized | CASSPDVGGYTF | TGTGCCAGCAGCCCAGACGTTGGTGGCTACACCTTC
TRBJ1-2 | NA | TRBV18 | many | CASSPTGGRGGYGYTF | TGTGCCAGCTCACCCACCGGGGGCAGAGGGGGATATGGCTACACCTTC
TRBJ2-1 | TRBD2 | TRBV6-1 | few | CASSEPGLAGYGQFF | TGTGCCAGCAGTGAACCGGGACTAGCGGGATATGGGCAGTTCTTC
TRBJ1-2 | NA | TRBV29-1 | many | CSVETASGYGYTF | TGCAGCGTTGAAACAGCGAGCGGCTATGGCTACACCTTC
TRBJ2-3 | NA | TRBV6-1 | many | CASTLVDTQYF | TGTGCCAGCACCCTGGTAGATACGCAGTATTTT
TRBJ2-7 | NA | TRBV7-9 | few | CANGTYEQYF | TGTGCCAACGGAACTTACGAGCAGTACTTC
TRBJ2-1 | TRBD2 | TRBV2 | NA | CASSDPRASGGGNEQFF | TGTGCCAGCAGTGACCCACGGGCTAGCGGGGGGGGTAATGAGCAGTTCTTC
TRBJ2-3 | NA | TRBV27 | few | CASSFRRAADTQYF | TGTGCCAGCAGTTTTAGGAGGGCGGCAGATACGCAGTATTTT
TRBJ1-2 | NA | TRBV5-1 | NA | CASRLLYVSQGGGYTF | TGCGCCAGCCGTCTTCTATACGTTTCACAGGGTGGAGGCTACACCTTC
TRBJ2-7 | TRBD1 | TRBV27 | many | CASSPVGTGYEQYF | TGTGCCAGCAGTCCAGTCGGGACAGGATACGAGCAGTACTTC
TRBJ2-3 | NA | TRBV11-1 | few | CASSLEARGIATDTQYF | TGTGCCAGCAGCTTAGAAGCGCGCGGGATAGCGACAGATACGCAGTATTTT
TRBJ1-2 | NA | TRBV6-1 | medium-sized | CASSFNMQLSDYTF | TGTGCCAGCAGCTTTAATATGCAGCTCTCAGACTACACCTTC
TRBJ1-1 | NA | TRBV5-5 | many | CASSLPVNTEAFF | TGTGCCAGCAGCTTGCCTGTGAACACTGAAGCTTTCTTT
TRBJ1-5 | NA | TRBV10-2 | few | CASSERGRGEQPQHF | TGCGCCAGCAGTGAGAGGGGCAGGGGTGAACAGCCCCAGCATTTT
TRBJ2-2 | NA | TRBV20-1 | many | CSARRQGNTGELFF | TGCAGTGCTAGACGCCAGGGGAACACCGGGGAGCTGTTTTTT
TRBJ2-7 | NA | TRBV6-1 | medium-sized | CASRYLGEQYF | TGTGCCAGCAGATATTTAGGCGAGCAGTACTTC
TRBJ1-1 | TRBD1 | TRBV20-1 | many | CSARRQGGTEAFF | TGCAGTGCTAGAAGACAGGGTGGGACTGAAGCTTTCTTT
TRBJ2-3 | TRBD2 | TRBV28 | few | CASSRKAGGITDTQYF | TGTGCCAGCAGTCGAAAAGCGGGAGGGATAACAGATACGCAGTATTTT
TRBJ2-7 | NA | TRBV27 | NA | CASRWPWNYEQYF | TGTGCCAGCAGATGGCCTTGGAACTACGAGCAGTACTTC